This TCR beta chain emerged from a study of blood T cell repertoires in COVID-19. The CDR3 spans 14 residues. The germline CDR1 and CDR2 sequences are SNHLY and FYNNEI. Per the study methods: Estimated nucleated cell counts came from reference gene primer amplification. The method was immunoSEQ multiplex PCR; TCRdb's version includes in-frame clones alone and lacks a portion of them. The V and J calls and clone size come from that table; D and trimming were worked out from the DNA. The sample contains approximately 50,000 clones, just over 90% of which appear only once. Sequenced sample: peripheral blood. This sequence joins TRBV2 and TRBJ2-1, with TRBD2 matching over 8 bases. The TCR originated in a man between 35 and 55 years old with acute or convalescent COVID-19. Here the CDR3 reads CATAPGLAGNEQFF. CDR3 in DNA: TGTGCTACAGCCCCTGGACTAGCTGGCAATGAGCAGTTCTTC.